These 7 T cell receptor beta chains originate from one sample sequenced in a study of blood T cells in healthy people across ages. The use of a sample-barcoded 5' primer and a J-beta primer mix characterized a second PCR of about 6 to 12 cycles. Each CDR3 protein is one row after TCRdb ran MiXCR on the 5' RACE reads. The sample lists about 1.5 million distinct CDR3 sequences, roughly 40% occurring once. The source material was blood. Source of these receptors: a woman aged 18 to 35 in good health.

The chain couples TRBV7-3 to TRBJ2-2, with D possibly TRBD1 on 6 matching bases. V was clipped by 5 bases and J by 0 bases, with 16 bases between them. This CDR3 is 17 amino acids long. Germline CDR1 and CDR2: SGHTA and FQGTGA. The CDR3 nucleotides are TGTGCCAGCAGCCCATCCCTGGGGGCGTCGAACACCGGGGAGCTGTTTTTT. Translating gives CASSPSLGASNTGELFF.

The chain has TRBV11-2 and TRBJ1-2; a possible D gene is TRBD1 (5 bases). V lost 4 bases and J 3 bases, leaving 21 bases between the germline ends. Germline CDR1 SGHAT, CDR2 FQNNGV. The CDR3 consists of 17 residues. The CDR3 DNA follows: TGTGCCAGCAGCTCGTCCGGCAGGGTTACTATAGACTATGGCTACACCTTC. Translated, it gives CASSSSGRVTIDYGYTF.

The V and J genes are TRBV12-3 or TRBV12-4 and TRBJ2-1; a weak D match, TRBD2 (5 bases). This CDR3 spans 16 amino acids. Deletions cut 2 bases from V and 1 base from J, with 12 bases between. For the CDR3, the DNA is TGTGCCAGCAGTTTAAGCGGTAAGCGGTCCTACAATGAGCAGTTCTTC. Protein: CASSLSGKRSYNEQFF.

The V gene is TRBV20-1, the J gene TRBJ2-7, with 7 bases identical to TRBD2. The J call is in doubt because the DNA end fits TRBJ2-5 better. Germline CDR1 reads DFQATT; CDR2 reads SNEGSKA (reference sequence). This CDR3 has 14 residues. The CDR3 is CSARMPGGGETQYF. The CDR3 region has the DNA TGCAGTGCCCGAATGCCGGGAGGCGGGGAGACCCAGTACTTC.

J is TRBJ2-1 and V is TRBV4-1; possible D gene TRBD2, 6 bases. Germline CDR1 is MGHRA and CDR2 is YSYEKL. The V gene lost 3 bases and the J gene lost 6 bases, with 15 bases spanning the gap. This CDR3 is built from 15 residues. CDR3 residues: CASSQSETSANEQFF. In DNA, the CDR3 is TGCGCCAGCAGCCAGTCTGAGACTAGTGCCAATGAGCAGTTCTTC.

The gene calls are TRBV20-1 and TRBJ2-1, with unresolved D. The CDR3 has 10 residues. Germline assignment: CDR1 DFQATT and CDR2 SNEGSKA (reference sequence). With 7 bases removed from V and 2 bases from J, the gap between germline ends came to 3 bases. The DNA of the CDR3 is TGCAGTGTCACCTACAATGAGCAGTTCTTC. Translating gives CSVTYNEQFF.

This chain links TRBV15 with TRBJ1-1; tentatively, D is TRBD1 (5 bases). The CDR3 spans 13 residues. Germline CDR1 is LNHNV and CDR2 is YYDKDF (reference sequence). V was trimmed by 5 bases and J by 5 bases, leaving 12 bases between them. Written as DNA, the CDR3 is TGTGCCACCAGCCCGCCAGGGTGGACTGAAGCTTTCTTT. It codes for CATSPPGWTEAFF.